The 7 T cell receptor beta chains given below trace back to one sample, sequenced in a study of CD8 T cells in Susac syndrome. Random hexamers were used to reverse transcribe the RNA input (about 0.5 to 1 ug). MiXCR, applied by TCRdb to the immunoSEQ multiplex PCR reads, yields one record per CDR3 protein. Here the sample spans about 300,000 distinct CDR3 sequences, 70% to 90% being singletons. Sample: CD8+ T cells from PBMCs. These receptors came from a human donor with multiple sclerosis.

CDR3 nucleotide sequence: TGTGCCAGCAGTGATCCAAACAGGGCATACCATGGCTACACCTTC. This translates into CASSDPNRAYHGYTF. V is TRBV28 and J is TRBJ1-2, with D perhaps matching TRBD1 (6 bases). The CDR3 extends over 15 amino acids. Germline V gene data show CDR1 as MDHEN and CDR2 as SYDVKM. V was cut by 5 bases and J by 6 bases, with 19 bases left in between.

The V and J genes are TRBV6-5 and TRBJ2-3; 7 nucleotides line up with TRBD1. The CDR3 sequence is 17 residues long. V was clipped by 2 bases and J by 0 bases; unmatched bases: 8. The germline V gene encodes CDR1 MNHEY and CDR2 SVGAGI. In DNA, the CDR3 is TGTGCCAGCAGTTACGATGACAGGGCAGTTAGCACAGATACGCAGTATTTT. This translates into CASSYDDRAVSTDTQYF.

V and J are TRBV11-2 and TRBJ2-1; TRBD2 aligns across 16 bases. Germline loops: CDR1 SGHAT, CDR2 FQNNGV. The CDR3 totals 16 residues. V dropped 7 bases and J dropped 4; count of bases not matched to a gene: 4. The CDR3 DNA reads as TGTGCCAGCACCCAGGGACTAGCGGGAGGGTACAATGAGCAGTTCTTC. Protein product: CASTQGLAGGYNEQFF.

The chain couples TRBV4-1 to TRBJ2-1, with 7 bases fitting TRBD1. The CDR3 spans 19 residues. V trimming: 0 bases; J trimming: 9 bases; junction bases outside the gene matches: 20. Germline V gives CDR1 MGHRA, CDR2 YSYEKL. This chain's CDR3 is CASSQETLLGQRLVGEQFF. In DNA form, the CDR3 reads TGCGCCAGCAGCCAAGAAACACTATTGGGACAGAGGTTGGTGGGTGAGCAGTTCTTC.

The chain links TRBV27 to TRBJ2-7, with D possibly TRBD1 on 6 matching bases. This CDR3 region has 16 residues. The V end lost 5 bases, the J end lost 2 bases, and 19 bases lay between the germline ends. CDR1 and CDR2 from the germline V gene are MNHEY and SMNVEV (reference sequence). DNA of the CDR3: TGTGCCAGCAGTACACTAACCAGGGGTCTGACCTACGAGCAGTACTTC. It codes for CASSTLTRGLTYEQYF.

The chain combines TRBV6-5 with TRBJ2-7; 11 positions agree with TRBD2. The length of the CDR3 is 18 residues. Germline assignment: CDR1 MNHEY and CDR2 SVGAGI. V shed 2 bases and J 4 bases; nucleotides not matched to a gene: 13. CDR3 amino acids: CASSYALPSGRRGYEQYF. The CDR3 coding sequence is TGTGCCAGCAGTTACGCCCTTCCTAGCGGGAGGAGGGGATACGAGCAGTACTTC.

This clonotype has just a few counts. J is TRBJ1-1 and V is TRBV27; 7 nucleotides line up with TRBD1. Trimming cost V 6 bases and J 0 bases; bases outside gene matches: 4. This CDR3 region has 14 residues. The germline V gene has CDR1 MNHEY and CDR2 SMNVEV (reference sequence). The CDR3 sequence is CASSSTGMNTEAFF. The CDR3, as DNA: TGTGCCAGCAGCTCGACAGGGATGAACACTGAAGCTTTCTTT.